Listed here are 24 T cell receptor beta chains from one sample, sequenced in a study of post-analysis software for immune sequencing data. General study results and limits: Four or five TRBV segments, including TRBV5-6, TRBV5-1 and TRBV20-1, were more frequent in patients than controls.

Their antigens are not known. Libraries were made from TCR beta cDNA, and they carried unique molecular identifiers. TCRdb redid the calling of the PCR reads with MiXCR, one entry per CDR3 protein. Altogether hundreds of thousands of distinct CDR3 sequences are present, approximately 59% being singletons, with the ten largest covering 11%. Input material: blood. These receptors were collected from a girl aged 2 to 10 with multiple sclerosis.

The rearrangement links TRBV2 to TRBJ2-1; D unclear. Between the trimmed V and J ends, which lost 7 bases and 4 bases, there was a span of 8 bases. The germline V gene has CDR1 SNHLY and CDR2 FYNNEI. The length of the CDR3 is 12 residues. The DNA for the CDR3 is TGTGCCAGCACACATTCGTACAATGAGCAGTTCTTC. It yields the protein CASTHSYNEQFF.

This clonotype showed up just a few times. The chain joins TRBV5-1 to TRBJ2-7, with 12 positions matching TRBD2. This CDR3 has 17 residues. Losses at the gene ends were 0 bases for V and 2 bases for J; bases not matched to a gene: 6. Germline CDR1 is SGHRS and CDR2 is YFSETQ. The DNA for the CDR3 is TGCGCCAGCAGCTTGGGTACTAGCGGGAGGTCCGCCTACGAGCAGTACTTC. Protein: CASSLGTSGRSAYEQYF.

CDR3 loop: CASSRGQGWPTEAFF. CDR3 DNA sequence: TGTGCCAGCAGTCGGGGACAGGGGTGGCCCACTGAAGCTTTCTTT. V usage is TRBV25-1 and J usage is TRBJ1-1, with 10 bases matching TRBD1. Germline CDR1 reads MGHDK; CDR2 reads SYGVNS. Unmatched junction bases numbered 7, after V lost 5 bases and J lost 4 bases. The CDR3 has 15 amino acids.

This chain links TRBV20-1 with TRBJ2-1; no clear D gene. V was cut by 2 bases and J by 6 bases, with 5 bases left in between. The CDR3 has 11 amino acids. CDR1 is DFQATT, CDR2 SNEGSKA, per germline (reference sequence). This CDR3 is CSARIANEQFF. The CDR3 DNA reads TGCAGTGCTAGAATCGCCAATGAGCAGTTCTTC.

About this clonotype itself: It may be a read error: a sequence one base away is much more abundant. The chain employs TRBV29-1 and TRBJ1-2, with 7 bases identical to TRBD1. V was pared by 4 bases and J by 4 bases, with 6 bases of the junction left unmatched. Germline lookup yields CDR1 SQVTM and CDR2 ANQGSEA. CDR3 length: 13 residues. The CDR3 here is CSVGGQLTYGYTF. As DNA, the CDR3 is TGCAGCGTTGGGGGACAGCTTACCTATGGCTACACCTTC.

The V and J genes are TRBV10-3 and TRBJ2-1; a possible D gene is TRBD2 (6 bases). Trimming stripped 8 bases from V and 0 bases from J, with 11 bases between. This CDR3 is 14 amino acids long. CDR1 and CDR2 from the germline V gene are ENHRY and SYGVKD. The CDR3 protein is CAIGTGVSYNEQFF. In DNA form, the CDR3 reads TGTGCCATCGGTACGGGGGTCTCCTACAATGAGCAGTTCTTC.

The V and J genes are TRBV18 and TRBJ2-5; 9 bases match TRBD1. The CDR3 totals 15 residues. Germline lookup yields CDR1 KGHSH and CDR2 LQKENI. Trimming took 4 bases from V and 5 from J; bases not matched to a gene: 8. As DNA, the CDR3 is TGTGCCAGCTCACTGGGGACAGGGATGTCGGAGACCCAGTACTTC. Protein: CASSLGTGMSETQYF.

The V call is TRBV3-1, the J call TRBJ1-1; 10 bases map to TRBD1. Germline V gene lookup returns CDR1 LGHDT and CDR2 YNNKEL (reference sequence). The CDR3 has 16 amino acids. After removal of 1 base from V and 4 bases from J, the junction contained 6 bases not matched to a gene. The CDR3 loop is CASSQGTGGRATEAFF. For the CDR3, the DNA is TGTGCCAGCAGCCAAGGGACAGGGGGTAGGGCCACTGAAGCTTTCTTT.

This clonotype was detected many times. The V gene is TRBV7-2, the J gene TRBJ2-3; D remains ambiguous. V lost 1 base to trimming and J lost 1 base, with 6 bases between them. Germline loops: CDR1 SGHTA, CDR2 FQGNSA. The CDR3 is made up of 14 amino acids. For the CDR3, the DNA is TGTGCCAGCAGCTTAGTGACTGGCACAGATACGCAGTATTTT. It yields the protein CASSLVTGTDTQYF.

The chain joins TRBV27 to TRBJ1-5; D perhaps matches TRBD1 (5 bases). The length of the CDR3 is 13 residues. V was shortened by 5 bases and J by 3 bases, with 8 bases between the two germline ends. Germline CDR1 reads MNHEY; CDR2 reads SMNVEV (reference sequence). CDR3 nucleotides: TGTGCCAGCAGTGACAGAGACAATCAGCCCCAGCATTTT. Residues: CASSDRDNQPQHF.

The chain combines TRBV3-1 with TRBJ1-1; D unresolved. The CDR3 consists of 14 residues. The ends were cut back, 0 bases at V and 0 bases at J, with 5 bases in the middle. Germline V CDR1 and CDR2: LGHDT, YNNKEL (reference sequence). The chain's CDR3 is CASSQEPLNTEAFF. Here the CDR3 DNA reads TGTGCCAGCAGCCAAGAACCCCTGAACACTGAAGCTTTCTTT.

This clonotype was observed a handful of times. This chain connects TRBV20-1 to TRBJ2-3, with D unclear. The germline V gene encodes CDR1 DFQATT and CDR2 SNEGSKA (reference sequence). The length of the CDR3 is 13 residues. V was pared by 2 bases and J by 1 base, with 7 bases between. CDR3 DNA sequence: TGCAGTGCTAGAATTACGGGCACAGATACGCAGTATTTT. Its translation is CSARITGTDTQYF.

The V call is TRBV20-1, the J call TRBJ2-1; unclear D gene. The germline V gene has CDR1 DFQATT and CDR2 SNEGSKA (reference sequence). Trimming removed 1 base at V and 6 bases at J, with 4 bases between. The length of the CDR3 is 11 residues. CDR3 region: CSARGPNEQFF. The CDR3 coding sequence is TGCAGTGCTAGAGGCCCCAATGAGCAGTTCTTC.

This sequence joins TRBV5-1 and TRBJ1-2, with D maybe TRBD1 (5 bases). The length of the CDR3 is 14 residues. In germline, CDR1 is SGHRS, CDR2 YFSETQ. The germline V and J ends were trimmed by 0 bases and 6 bases, with 12 bases remaining between them. CDR3 bases: TGCGCCAGCAGCTTGGTGAGGGGACGCGATGGCTACACCTTC. It yields the protein CASSLVRGRDGYTF. Variable domain in full (rest from reference TRBV5-1 and TRBJ1-2): KAGVTQTPRYLIKTRGQQVTLSCSPISGHRSVSWYQQTPGQGLQFLFEYFSETQRNKGNFPGRFSGRQFSNSRSEMNVSTLELGDSALYLCASSLVRGRDGYTFGSGTRLTVV.

The chain employs TRBV30 and TRBJ2-1; TRBD2 is a possible D gene (5 bases). This CDR3 spans 12 amino acids. CDR1 and CDR2 from the germline V gene are GTSNPN and SVGIG (reference sequence). V was shortened by 0 bases and J by 15 bases, with 15 bases between the two germline ends. The chain's CDR3 is CAWSVQSGRPFF. The DNA for the CDR3 is TGTGCCTGGAGTGTACAATCGGGGAGACCGTTCTTC.

The chain carries TRBV7-2 and TRBJ2-5; 7 nucleotides line up with TRBD2. V dropped 5 bases and J dropped 1; count of bases not matched to a gene: 10. The V gene's germline CDR1 is SGHTA and CDR2 FQGNSA. There are 16 residues in the CDR3. CDR3 bases: TGTGCCAGCAGCCCCAAGGGCGGGGGTACCCAAGAGACCCAGTACTTC. Its translation: CASSPKGGGTQETQYF.

This rearrangement joins TRBV24-1 to TRBJ2-3, with D perhaps given as TRBD1 or TRBD2 (5 bases each). Trimming stripped 3 bases from V and 4 bases from J, with 7 bases between. Germline V gene sequence: CDR1 KGHDR, CDR2 SFDVKD. This CDR3 comprises 13 residues. The CDR3 loop is CATSDGTSDTQYF. The CDR3 DNA follows: TGTGCCACCAGTGATGGGACGTCAGATACGCAGTATTTT.

This chain connects TRBV4-3 to TRBJ1-4; no reliable D call. V was clipped by 1 base and J by 0 bases, with 12 bases between them. The V gene's germline CDR1 is LGHNA and CDR2 YSLEER. The CDR3 totals 17 residues. In DNA, the CDR3 is TGCGCCAGCAGCCAAGTTGGCCACTACGCAACTAATGAAAAACTGTTTTTT. Its protein is CASSQVGHYATNEKLFF.

The chain employs TRBV5-1 and TRBJ1-6, with 8 bases lining up with TRBD1. V shed 1 base, J shed 5 bases, and the junction held 5 bases outside the gene matches. This CDR3 region has 16 residues. Per germline, CDR1 SGHRS and CDR2 YFSETQ. CDR3 protein: CASSLFRDRNNSPLHF. The CDR3 region has the DNA TGCGCCAGCAGCTTGTTCCGGGACAGGAATAATTCACCCCTCCACTTT.

This clonotype was counted a few times. CDR3 amino acids: CSVEGVSNRYNEQFF. CDR3 nucleotide sequence: TGCAGCGTTGAAGGGGTCAGTAACAGATACAATGAGCAGTTCTTC. J is TRBJ2-1 and V is TRBV29-1; no firm D call. CDR3 length: 15 residues. Germline V gene sequence: CDR1 SQVTM, CDR2 ANQGSEA. Trimming cost V 1 base and J 4 bases, with 14 bases left between them.

The gene calls are TRBV12-3 or TRBV12-4 and TRBJ1-4; D gene unclear. V shed 6 bases and J shed 5 bases, with 16 bases lying between them. The CDR3 covers 15 residues. The CDR3 sequence: CASSPAWALNEKLFF. The CDR3, as DNA: TGTGCCAGCAGCCCAGCGTGGGCTTTGAATGAAAAACTGTTTTTT.

This chain links TRBV20-1 with TRBJ1-1; possibly TRBD1 for D (5 bases). The CDR3 spans 13 residues. Germline V lookup: CDR1 DFQATT, CDR2 SNEGSKA (reference sequence). V lost 6 bases and J lost 4, with 15 bases in between. The CDR3 nucleotides read TGCAGTGCCCCGGTGGGGGAGGGCACTGAAGCTTTCTTT. This codes for CSAPVGEGTEAFF.

As DNA, the CDR3 is TGTGCCAGCTCACCTTTGGACAGCAATCAGCCCCAGCATTTT. It encodes CASSPLDSNQPQHF. The chain combines TRBV18 with TRBJ1-5; D is unclear. Trimming removed 3 bases from V and 1 base from J, with 7 bases in between. The germline gives CDR1 KGHSH, CDR2 LQKENI. The CDR3 totals 14 residues.

The genes are TRBV5-1 and TRBJ1-5; a possible D gene is TRBD1 (5 bases). V was shortened by 0 bases and J by 6 bases, with 13 bases between the two germline ends. Germline CDR1 is SGHRS and CDR2 is YFSETQ. This CDR3 is 15 amino acids long. The chain's CDR3 is CASSLDGGKSQPQHF. The CDR3 region has the DNA TGCGCCAGCAGCTTGGATGGGGGAAAAAGTCAGCCCCAGCATTTT.